This T cell receptor (beta chain) was retrieved from a study of response to subunit inactivated influenza vaccine. MiXCR, applied by TCRdb to the RT-PCR reads, yields one record per CDR3 protein. Counted here are 860,000 or so distinct CDR3 sequences, 21% occurring once; the ten biggest clones make up 9.5% to 13%. In the case of this clonotype: What it binds is not known.

Study outcomes and limitations: There was a suggestion from the authors that each seasonal influenza vaccination recruits few new T cells.

This CDR3 is built from 13 residues. In germline, CDR1 is MNHNS, CDR2 SASEGT. The V gene lost 10 bases and the J gene lost 1 base, with 13 bases spanning the gap. This specimen consisted of PBMCs from blood, obtained less than 6 days after vaccination. The chain uses TRBV6-1 and TRBJ1-1; no firm D call. This TCR derives from a man in his forties or fifties who received an inactivated influenza vaccine. The CDR3 is CATKSQSNTEAFF. As DNA, the CDR3 is TGTGCCACCAAGTCACAGTCGAACACTGAAGCTTTCTTT.